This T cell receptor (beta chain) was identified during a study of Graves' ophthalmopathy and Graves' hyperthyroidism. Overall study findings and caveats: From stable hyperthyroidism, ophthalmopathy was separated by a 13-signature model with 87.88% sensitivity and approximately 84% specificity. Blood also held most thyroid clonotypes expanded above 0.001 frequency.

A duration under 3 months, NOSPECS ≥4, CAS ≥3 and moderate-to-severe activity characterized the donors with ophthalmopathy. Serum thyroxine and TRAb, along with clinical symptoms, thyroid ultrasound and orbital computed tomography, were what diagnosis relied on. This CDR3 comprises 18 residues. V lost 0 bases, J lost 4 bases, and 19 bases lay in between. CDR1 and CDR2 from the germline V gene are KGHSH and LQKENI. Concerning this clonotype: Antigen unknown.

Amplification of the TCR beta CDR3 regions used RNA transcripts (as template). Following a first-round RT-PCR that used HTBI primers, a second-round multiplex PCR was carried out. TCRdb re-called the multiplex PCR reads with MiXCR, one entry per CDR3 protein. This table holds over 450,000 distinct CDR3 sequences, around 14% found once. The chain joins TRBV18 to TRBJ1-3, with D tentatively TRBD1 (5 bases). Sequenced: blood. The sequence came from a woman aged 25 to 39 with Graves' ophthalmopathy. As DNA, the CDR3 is TGTGCCAGCTCACCACCGGGACGGGCCGTCGGGATAGGAAACACCATATATTTT. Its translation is CASSPPGRAVGIGNTIYF.